This TCR beta chain was retrieved from a study of cytomegalovirus exposure and HLA in healthy donors (dated by TCRdb to the late 2010s). Regarding the research as a whole: In an earlier analysis of under 600 of the donors, around 290 Gb of sequence data and some 100 million unique TCR beta sequences from 180 million or so T cells were reported. Donor age, sex, ethnicity and CMV serostatus were compiled alongside the repertoire data. The study combined high-throughput TCR immunosequencing, statistical association of individual TCRs with disease status, and machine learning to predict cytomegalovirus infection status. Genome-wide SNP genotypes for about 60% of the 666 donors were used in a later genetic analysis, which treated that subset as a discovery cohort. The study aimed to test whether cataloging public T cell receptors could reveal signatures of past pathogen exposure. All discovery cohort repertoires had been generated on a single sequencing platform. A later analysis re-analyzed previously published TCR beta repertoires from 650 to 800 donors and added high-resolution HLA genotyping to study TCR occurrence patterns. Along with the approximately 600-subject first cohort, a separate validation cohort of more than 90 different subjects was used. Across under 500 genotyped donors of the cohort, an average of roughly 230,000 unique TCR beta nucleotide sequences per donor were sequenced, and approximately 17% of those sequences were non-productive. An early release that covered some 630 HLA-typed donors contained approximately 290 gigabases of sequencing data and tens of millions of unique TCR sequences. Typing coverage varied by locus: roughly 629-640 donors for A, B, C, DRB1 and DQB1; more than 500 for DQA1; about 600 for DPA1; approximately 490 for DPB1. Rather than using new phenotypic data, the later analysis identified candidate immune exposures from TCR beta sequences and from how often those sequences occurred across donors. HLA typing included class I and class II loci at four-digit resolution. Several DR-DQ haplotypes were treated as single units for association and clustering because of strong linkage in the cohort. An earlier analysis of some 500 of the donors used high-throughput TCR beta sequencing to judge whether each TCR beta V gene segment behaved as functional or pseudogenic. Of the approximately 400 genotyped donors, about 80% fell in the genetic ancestry cluster associated with self-reported Caucasian donors. The T cell repertoires of around 730 subjects were profiled by immunosequencing and related to cytomegalovirus serostatus.

Details on this clone: The antigen it recognizes is unknown. Per-base qualities were not stored, and no clone one base away is much larger.

Library creation used the immunoSEQ multiplex PCR assay. A mixture of 60 forward primers for TCR Vbeta segments and 13 reverse primers for TCR Jbeta segments was used in the multiplex PCR. The CDR3 region of rearranged TCR beta genes was amplified from genomic DNA by a multiplex PCR assay. On the Illumina HiSeq System, the amplified TCR beta libraries were sequenced as 87-base-pair reads. The original methods were these. In a later analysis, roughly 80 million unique TCR beta chains were counted across the approximately 640 repertoires, and roughly 11 million of these chains were shared by at least two donors. Raw reads were error-corrected and collapsed into unique sequences with a nearest-neighbor algorithm that merged closely related sequences to remove PCR and sequencing errors. Alignment of CDR3 sequences to IMGT reference sequences was used to assign V, D and J gene segments. Each retained sequence needed at least a six-nucleotide match to both a V gene segment and a J gene segment. A rearrangement was called productive if the CDR3 had no stop codons and remained in frame with V and J, and every other rearrangement was called non-productive. CDR3 was defined by IMGT convention, running from the second conserved V-encoded cysteine to the conserved J-encoded phenylalanine. The earlier analysis of about 570 of the donors excluded any sequence lacking an unambiguous match to a single V gene segment. An earlier analysis of several hundred of the donors called V segments functional above 56.7% productive rearrangements and segregating when the between-donor standard deviation exceeded 5%. A statistical classification framework was built for diagnosing cytomegalovirus status from the catalog of TCR beta chain sequences. In a later analysis, TCR nucleotide sequences were compared against IMGT/GENE-DB human TR gene sequences so that V and J genes could be assigned. The TCRdist pipeline was used in a later analysis to assign CDR3 sequences and most-parsimonious VDJ recombination scenarios. A later analysis defined each TCR beta chain by its CDR3 amino acid sequence plus V-gene family, and excluded reads lacking a unique V-gene family. A later analysis removed over 500 highly shared, low-generation-probability nucleotide sequences to deal with suspected cross-contamination and a sequencing artifact. In a later analysis, a clonal expansion index for each public chain was calculated from normalized within-repertoire ranks of inferred template counts. In a later analysis, generation probabilities were computed with a VDJ recombination model fitted to out-of-frame rearrangements, and the resulting probabilities were checked against IGoR. Hypergeometric tests were used in a later analysis to score TCR-TCR, TCR-HLA and TCR-CMV co-occurrence, with a repertoire-size bias correction applied to the TCR pairs. In a later analysis, false discovery rates were estimated by permuting HLA or CMV assignments 20 times. In a later analysis, co-occurring TCRs were grouped using DBSCAN, with TCRdist sequence similarity added in when clustering inside HLA-allele-positive subsets. For co-occurrence clustering, repertoires with fewer than 30,000 or more than 120,000 public chains were excluded, along with roughly 5 repertoires with anomalous nucleotide sharing. TCRdb took over this immuneACCESS table, retaining in-frame rearrangements with V and J assigned. Such tables are incomplete; in checked studies, under half of the missing clones stem from an unresolved V gene, and the remainder is unexplained. V, J and clone size were drawn from that table, and D and trimming were deduced from the DNA. The sample table records 100,000 or so clones; about 80% of these occur just once. The biggest ten clones account for roughly 4% of the sample.

The cohort was made up of hundreds of healthy bone marrow donors. At the time of sampling, every cohort member was nominally healthy, though immune exposures that went unrecorded were likely present. The donor was CMV seronegative and belonged to the group of over 300 seronegative cohort members. A peripheral blood sample was provided by each donor, and peripheral blood mononuclear cells were used for TCR beta sequencing. The Qiagen DNeasy Blood Extraction Kit was used to extract genomic DNA from the blood cell samples. General conclusions and limits of the study: In an earlier analysis of over 550 of the donors, most TCR beta V segments were observed in productive rearrangements about 87% or about 30% of the time, broadly matching IMGT annotations. In vitro tests confirmed that a few of the cytomegalovirus-associated TCR beta chains recognize cytomegalovirus antigens. A further reported finding was that TCR beta sequences accurately predicted the HLA-A and HLA-B alleles for most subjects in the first cohort. A later analysis found that most CMV-associated TCR beta chains appeared HLA-restricted, with HLA associations seemingly driven largely by CMV exposure. Immune exposure information for the cohort was limited to CMV serostatus. Because counts were too low, about 15 rarely observed V segments, including chromosome 9 orphons, were left out of the earlier analysis of 587 of the donors. A later analysis associated roughly 17,000 TCR beta sequences with specific HLA alleles at a false discovery rate of 0.05. The classifier was reported to diagnose cytomegalovirus status with high specificity and sensitivity in both the original cohort and the validation cohort. The authors suggested that the approach could potentially be extended to other disease states and immunological phenotypes. Because HLA typing was unavailable for some donors at each locus, only the typed subset was used in association tests. According to a later analysis, TCR association rates differed among HLA loci, with DRB1 alleles showing the most associated TCRs and HLA-C alleles showing the fewest. Most TCR sequences were seen in very few donors, while some public TCRs were found in many individuals. Only TCR beta chains were sequenced in this cohort, and the absence of alpha or paired-chain data limited detectable features. In a later analysis, several top co-occurrence clusters were reported to appear linked to parvovirus B19, influenza, CMV and Epstein-Barr virus. Correlated functional status among segregating V segments might be attributable to linkage disequilibrium, but an unknown experimental factor could not be ruled out. In a later analysis, HLA-associated TCR beta chains were found to be more clonally expanded and to have lower generation probabilities than equally common non-associated chains. The presence/absence analyses assumed that sequencing depth was roughly uniform across donors, and that assumption may not be true. A later genetic analysis reported fewer N-insertions in productive TCRs among donors in an Asian-associated ancestry cluster than the roughly 700-donor mean. In a later genetic analysis, a missense DCLRE1C variant was associated with V-gene and J-gene trimming of TCR beta chains, and the association was replicated in an independent cohort. Assigning TCR associations to individual alleles was difficult when HLA alleles, especially DR and DQ, strongly co-occurred. In the study, some 180 TCR beta chains were listed as associated with cytomegalovirus. The sequencing pipeline was judged likely to have produced a cluster of highly shared sequence variants as a technical artifact.

This clonotype was sampled from a man in his forties or fifties in good health and CMV-seronegative. The sequenced sample was PBMCs.

CDR3 protein: CASSLRGGLTEAFF. The base sequence is TGTGCCAGCAGCCTTCGGGGAGGTCTGACTGAAGCTTTCTTT. The chain is assembled from TRBV11-2 and TRBJ1-1; the D gene cannot be resolved reliably. Counted from cysteine to phenylalanine, this CDR3 has 14 amino acids. The CDR3 DNA has 42 bases and is translated from base 1. Trimming removed 5 bases from V and 5 bases from J, leaving 15 bases between the germline ends. The germline V gene yields SGHAT for CDR1 and FQNNGV for CDR2.